The rows below give T cell receptor beta chains drawn from one sample of a study of blood T cell repertoires in COVID-19. TCRdb keeps only in-frame clones here, not all; method: immunoSEQ multiplex PCR. Here the sample spans about 58,000 clones, 85% to 90% being singletons. The sequencing input was peripheral blood. The origin of the receptors is a man in his fifties or sixties with active COVID-19. The CDR3 runs from the conserved cysteine through the conserved F or W. The order of the fields is CDR3 length, V gene, D gene, J gene, CDR3 DNA, CDR3 protein. D genes are given only for firm matches.

length: 15; V: TRBV7-9; D: TRBD1; J: TRBJ2-2; DNA: TGTGCCAGCAGCCTCGCAGGGGGTCGGACCGGGGAGCTGTTTTTT; CDR3: CASSLAGGRTGELFF
length: 15; V: TRBV28; D: .; J: TRBJ1-6; DNA: TGTGCCAGCAGTTTTGGACAGACCTATAATTCACCCCTCCACTTT; CDR3: CASSFGQTYNSPLHF
length: 16; V: TRBV5-6; D: TRBD1; J: TRBJ2-3; DNA: TGTGCCAGCAGCCCCGCAGGGGGCATGAGCACAGATACGCAGTATTTT; CDR3: CASSPAGGMSTDTQYF
length: 13; V: TRBV7-2; D: .; J: TRBJ1-1; DNA: TGTGCCAGCAGCTTTGACAGGCGGGAGAGAGCTTTCTTT; CDR3: CASSFDRRERAFF
length: 12; V: TRBV30; D: .; J: TRBJ1-5; DNA: TGTGCCTGGTCGATAGGCAATCAGCCCCAGCATTTT; CDR3: CAWSIGNQPQHF
length: 14; V: TRBV6-2/TRBV6-3; D: .; J: TRBJ2-7; DNA: TGTGCCAGCAGTTACCTCTCCCAAACGGTCGAGCAGTACTTC; CDR3: CASSYLSQTVEQYF
length: 13; V: TRBV4-3; D: TRBD1; J: TRBJ2-1; DNA: TGCGCCAGCAGCCGGCGACAGGGCGATGAGCAGTTCTTC; CDR3: CASSRRQGDEQFF
length: 11; V: TRBV29-1; D: .; J: TRBJ2-7; DNA: TGCAGCGTAGTCCAGGGTTACGAGCAGTACTTC; CDR3: CSVVQGYEQYF
length: 14; V: TRBV5-1; D: .; J: TRBJ1-5; DNA: TGCGCCAGCAGCTTTGACAGTATTAATCAGCCCCAGCATTTT; CDR3: CASSFDSINQPQHF
length: 19; V: TRBV18; D: TRBD2; J: TRBJ2-6; DNA: TGTGCCAGCTCACCGCCGCTAGCGGGATCTAGTCCTGGGGCCAACGTCCTGACTTTC; CDR3: CASSPPLAGSSPGANVLTF
length: 13; V: TRBV6-5; D: TRBD2; J: TRBJ2-7; DNA: TGTGCCACCAAAGGACTAGCGGGGTACGAGCAGTACTTC; CDR3: CATKGLAGYEQYF
length: 15; V: TRBV2; D: .; J: TRBJ2-2; DNA: TGTGCCAGCAGGGAACAGACTTTGAACACCGGGGAGCTGTTTTTT; CDR3: CASREQTLNTGELFF
length: 13; V: TRBV6-1; D: .; J: TRBJ1-5; DNA: TGTGCCAGCAGTGACAGGGGTAACCAGCCCCAGCATTTT; CDR3: CASSDRGNQPQHF
length: 12; V: TRBV11-3; D: .; J: TRBJ2-1; DNA: TGTGCCAGCAGCTTAACCGAGAATGAGCAGTTCTTC; CDR3: CASSLTENEQFF
length: 13; V: TRBV30; D: .; J: TRBJ1-5; DNA: TGTGCCTGGAGCGAAGACAGGTATCAGCCCCAGCATTTT; CDR3: CAWSEDRYQPQHF
length: 16; V: TRBV10-3; D: TRBD2; J: TRBJ2-1; DNA: TGTGCCGTAGGGACTAGCGGGATGAGCTCCTACAATGAGCAGTTCTTC; CDR3: CAVGTSGMSSYNEQFF
length: 14; V: TRBV4-3; D: TRBD1; J: TRBJ1-3; DNA: TGCGCCAGCAGCTTTACGGCAGGGGGGAACACCATATATTTT; CDR3: CASSFTAGGNTIYF
length: 17; V: TRBV19; D: TRBD1; J: TRBJ2-6; DNA: TGTGCCAGTAGTAAAGGTGGACAGGCCTCCGGGGCCAACGTCCTGACTTTC; CDR3: CASSKGGQASGANVLTF